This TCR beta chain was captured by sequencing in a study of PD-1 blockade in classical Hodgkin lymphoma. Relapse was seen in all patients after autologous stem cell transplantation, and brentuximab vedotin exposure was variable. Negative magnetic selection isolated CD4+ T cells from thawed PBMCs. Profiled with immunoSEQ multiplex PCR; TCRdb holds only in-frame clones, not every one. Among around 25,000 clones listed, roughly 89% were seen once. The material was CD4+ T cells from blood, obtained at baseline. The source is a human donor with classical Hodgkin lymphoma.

CDR3 residues: CASSPRAVEKLFF. In DNA, the CDR3 is TGTGCCAGCTCACCTCGGGCGGTTGAAAAACTGTTTTTT. V and J are TRBV18 and TRBJ1-4; D is ambiguous. V dropped 3 bases and J dropped 7 bases, with 9 bases sitting between them. This CDR3 comprises 13 residues. CDR1 and CDR2 (germline): KGHSH, LQKENI.